One sample yielded the 29 T cell receptor beta chains listed below, sequenced in a study of radiotherapy plus CTLA-4 blockade in lung cancer (dated 2018 in TCRdb). The library was built by means of the immunoSEQ multiplex PCR assay. Held by TCRdb, this immuneACCESS table contains in-frame sequences only and omits some clones. Under half of the omission traces to an unresolved V gene where checked; the cause of the rest is unknown. Here the sample has over 11,000 clones; more than 75% occur a single time. Clones ranked in the top ten supply 14% of the sample. The input for sequencing was peripheral blood, taken from a patient treated with radiotherapy plus ipilimumab. The receptors were gathered from a human donor with non-small cell lung cancer that progressed on radiotherapy plus ipilimumab. Some clones in this sample may be carry-over from other donors' samples.

This chain uses TRBV27 with TRBJ2-7, with D possibly matching TRBD1 (6 bases). Germline V gives CDR1 MNHEY, CDR2 SMNVEV (reference sequence). The V gene lost 3 bases and the J gene lost 0 bases, with 12 bases spanning the gap. The length of the CDR3 is 15 residues. CDR3 nucleotide sequence: TGTGCCAGCAGTTTCCAGGGGCCGTACTCCTACGAGCAGTACTTC. This codes for CASSFQGPYSYEQYF.

The chain links TRBV5-6 to TRBJ2-5; 10 positions agree with TRBD2. Trimming cost V 0 bases and J 7 bases; bases outside gene matches: 3. The CDR3 loop spans 14 amino acids. The germline V gene encodes CDR1 SGHDT and CDR2 YYEEEE. CDR3 nucleotides: TGTGCCAGCAGCTTGGTTCCTAGCGGGGGGACCCAGTACTTC. This translates into CASSLVPSGGTQYF.

V and J are TRBV7-9 and TRBJ2-5; maybe TRBD1 (6 bases). CDR1 and CDR2 (germline): SEHNR, FQNEAQ (reference sequence). With 3 bases removed from V and 3 bases from J, the gap between germline ends came to 14 bases. This CDR3 is built from 15 residues. CDR3 residues: CASSFQGSGEETQYF. The CDR3, as DNA: TGTGCCAGCAGCTTCCAGGGGTCAGGGGAAGAGACCCAGTACTTC. Drawing the rest from reference TRBV7-9 and TRBJ2-5, the complete variable domain is DTGVSQNPRHKITKRGQNVTFRCDPISEHNRLYWYRQTLGQGPEFLTYFQNEAQLEKSRLLSDRFSAERPKGSFSTLEIQRTEQGDSAMYLCASSFQGSGEETQYFGPGTRLLVL.

This clone was seen only once. The chain employs TRBV27 and TRBJ1-1; D uncertain. Trimming removed 3 bases at V and 1 base at J, with 15 bases between. From germline, CDR1 is MNHEY and CDR2 SMNVEV (reference sequence). The CDR3 spans 16 residues. The CDR3 nucleotides are TGTGCCAGCAGTTTTATCGACGGGTTGGAGAACACTGAAGCTTTCTTT. It is translated as CASSFIDGLENTEAFF.

The rearrangement uses TRBV18 and TRBJ2-7; maybe TRBD2 (7 bases). The germline CDR1 and CDR2 sequences are KGHSH and LQKENI. Trimming took off 2 bases at V and 6 bases at J, with 11 bases between the two ends. The CDR3 is made up of 13 amino acids. CDR3 DNA sequence: TGTGCCAGCTCACCAAGGGGGGGAGGCGAGCAGTACTTC. It yields the protein CASSPRGGGEQYF.

The CDR3 spells CASSAGTAQETQYF. The CDR3 DNA reads TGCGCCAGCAGCGCCGGGACAGCTCAAGAGACCCAGTACTTC. The V call is TRBV5-1, the J call TRBJ2-5; TRBD1 matches at 7 bases. The CDR3 totals 14 residues. Trimming removed 4 bases from V and 2 bases from J; junction bases left unmatched: 5. Germline V gene sequence: CDR1 SGHRS, CDR2 YFSETQ.

This clone appeared a single time. The chain combines TRBV5-1 with TRBJ2-7; D is unclear. Germline V gene lookup returns CDR1 SGHRS and CDR2 YFSETQ. Deletions cut 0 bases from V and 1 base from J, with 8 bases between. The CDR3 runs to 14 residues. For the CDR3, the DNA is TGCGCCAGCAGCTTGGCGTACGGTTCCTACGAGCAGTACTTC. As protein: CASSLAYGSYEQYF.

The rearrangement joins TRBV5-6 to TRBJ2-4; TRBD1 matches 7 bases. This CDR3 spans 14 amino acids. The junction had 3 bases not matched to a gene; V was cut back by 0 bases and J by 6 bases. In germline, CDR1 is SGHDT, CDR2 YYEEEE. The CDR3 spells CASSLGRQGNIQYF. CDR3 DNA: TGTGCCAGCAGCTTGGGGCGACAGGGAAACATTCAGTACTTC.

This rearrangement joins TRBV9 to TRBJ2-7; D unclear. This CDR3 has 14 residues. The V gene lost 4 bases and the J gene lost 1 base, with 12 bases spanning the gap. From germline, CDR1 is SGDLS and CDR2 YYNGEE. The CDR3 DNA reads as TGTGCCAGCAGCTTTGACAAGGCTTCCTACGAGCAGTACTTC. It encodes CASSFDKASYEQYF.

This clone has more than one count but fewer than ten. The CDR3 reads CASSLWGLAGPNTGELFF. The CDR3, as DNA: TGTGCCAGCAGCTTATGGGGACTAGCGGGACCCAACACCGGGGAGCTGTTTTTT. The J gene is TRBJ2-2, the V gene TRBV11-2; the match to TRBD2 covers 13 bases. The CDR3 has 18 amino acids. The germline V gene has CDR1 SGHAT and CDR2 FQNNGV. V dropped 2 bases and J dropped 2; count of bases not matched to a gene: 5. The full variable domain, its missing parts supplied by reference TRBV11-2 and TRBJ2-2, is EAGVAQSPRYKIIEKRQSVAFWCNPISGHATLYWYQQILGQGPKLLIQFQNNGVVDDSQLPKDRFSAERLKGVDSTLKIQPAKLEDSAVYLCASSLWGLAGPNTGELFFGEGSRLTVL.

J is TRBJ2-7 and V is TRBV21-1; the DNA was not compared with TRBD2, the D call given in the table. TRBV21-1 is reported as a pseudogene. This CDR3 is 16 amino acids long. CDR3 amino acids: CASSVREAGKCYEQYF. The CDR3 bases are TGTGCCAGCAGCGTCAGGGAGGCAGGGAAATGCTACGAGCAGTACTTC.

The J gene is TRBJ2-3, the V gene TRBV14; 7 bases line up with TRBD2. After removal of 1 base from V and 2 bases from J, the junction contained 9 bases not matched to a gene. The CDR3 is 17 residues long. CDR1 is SGHDN, CDR2 FVKESK, per germline. In nucleotides, the CDR3 is TGTGCCAGCAGCCAAGTGGTCGGGACTACTACCACAGATACGCAGTATTTT. As protein: CASSQVVGTTTTDTQYF. The full variable domain, rest sourced from reference TRBV14 and TRBJ2-3, is EAGVTQFPSHSVIEKGQTVTLRCDPISGHDNLYWYRRVMGKEIKFLLHFVKESKQDESGMPNNRFLAERTGGTYSTLKVQPAELEDSGVYFCASSQVVGTTTTDTQYFGPGTRLTVL.

The chain recombines TRBV18 with TRBJ2-7; 10 positions agree with TRBD1. Trimming took 4 bases from V and 5 from J; bases not matched to a gene: 5. The CDR3 is 14 residues long. Germline CDR1 KGHSH, CDR2 LQKENI. The CDR3 DNA is TGTGCCAGCTCACGGGACAGGGGAGACAACGAGCAGTACTTC. It translates to CASSRDRGDNEQYF.

V and J are TRBV7-9 and TRBJ1-4; no reliable D call. The CDR3 is 14 amino acids. V lost 6 bases and J lost 3, with 11 bases in between. Germline V lookup: CDR1 SEHNR, CDR2 FQNEAQ (reference sequence). This CDR3 reads CASRPGRSNEKLFF. The DNA for the CDR3 is TGTGCCAGCAGGCCGGGTCGGTCTAATGAAAAACTGTTTTTT.

This CDR3 reads CASGLVPGLGSNQPQHF. The CDR3 bases are TGTGCTAGTGGTTTGGTACCGGGATTAGGGAGCAATCAGCCCCAGCATTTT. The chain carries TRBV12-5 and TRBJ1-5; D gene uncertain. The V gene's germline CDR1 is LGHNT and CDR2 FRNRAP. V gave up 0 bases and J gave up 1 base, with 13 bases separating them. The CDR3 contains 17 residues.

This clone was counted once. The genes are TRBV7-9 and TRBJ2-1, with D possibly being TRBD2 (6 bases). Germline V CDR1 and CDR2: SEHNR, FQNEAQ (reference sequence). The CDR3 length is 12 residues. V dropped 6 bases and J dropped 4 bases, with 7 bases sitting between them. The CDR3 loop is CASSGTYNEQFF. The CDR3 nucleotides read TGTGCCAGCAGTGGGACTTACAATGAGCAGTTCTTC.

The rearrangement links TRBV7-2 to TRBJ2-1; D might be TRBD2 (6 bases). This CDR3 region has 17 residues. Germline assignment: CDR1 SGHTA and CDR2 FQGNSA. V was pared by 5 bases and J by 0 bases, with 17 bases between. CDR3: CASSDLAGRRSYNEQFF. The CDR3 bases are TGTGCCAGCAGCGATCTCGCGGGACGGCGCTCCTACAATGAGCAGTTCTTC.

The chain couples TRBV6-6 to TRBJ2-3; 8 bases are shared with TRBD2. The CDR3 contains 13 residues. Looked up from germline, CDR1 is MNHNY and CDR2 is SVGAGI (reference sequence). The J segment lost 4 bases and the V segment lost 7 bases, leaving 4 bases of the junction unmatched. DNA for the CDR3: TGTGCCAGCACGAAGCGGGGGTCAGATACGCAGTATTTT. Translating it yields CASTKRGSDTQYF.

The genes are TRBV30 and TRBJ1-1, with D uncertain. The CDR3 loop spans 12 amino acids. Germline CDR1 is GTSNPN and CDR2 is SVGIG (reference sequence). V gave up 2 bases and J gave up 1 base, with 5 bases separating them. CDR3 nucleotide sequence: TGTGCCTGGAGTCAGTGGAACACTGAAGCTTTCTTT. Its protein product is CAWSQWNTEAFF. The whole variable domain, remainder taken from reference TRBV30 and TRBJ1-1, is SQTIHQWPATLVQPVGSPLSLECTVEGTSNPNLYWYRQAAGRGLQLLFYSVGIGQISSEVPQNLSASRPQDRQFILSSKKLLLSDSGFYLCAWSQWNTEAFFGQGTRLTVV.

CDR3 loop: CASSLRGWGVNNQPQHF. As DNA, the CDR3 is TGTGCCAGCAGCCTCCGAGGGTGGGGTGTTAACAATCAGCCCCAGCATTTT. This chain joins TRBV5-6 and TRBJ1-5; D uncertain. Per the germline V gene, CDR1 is SGHDT and CDR2 is YYEEEE. This CDR3 comprises 17 residues. Trimming removed 4 bases from V and 3 bases from J, with 20 bases in between.

The chain combines TRBV5-1 with TRBJ2-7, with a tentative D call TRBD1 (7 bases). The germline gives CDR1 SGHRS, CDR2 YFSETQ. With 4 bases removed from V and 4 bases from J, the gap between germline ends came to 18 bases. The CDR3 covers 15 residues. The CDR3 nucleotides are TGCGCCAGCAGCCCAGGAGGGGGCGAAAGGTACGAGCAGTACTTC. This encodes CASSPGGGERYEQYF. The variable domain in full, with the rest retrieved from reference TRBV5-1 and TRBJ2-7, is KAGVTQTPRYLIKTRGQQVTLSCSPISGHRSVSWYQQTPGQGLQFLFEYFSETQRNKGNFPGRFSGRQFSNSRSEMNVSTLELGDSALYLCASSPGGGERYEQYFGPGTRLTVT.

The gene calls are TRBV27 and TRBJ1-2; D is perhaps TRBD1 (6 bases). The CDR3 contains 16 residues. V lost 2 bases to trimming and J lost 10 bases, with 23 bases between them. CDR1 and CDR2 from the germline V gene are MNHEY and SMNVEV (reference sequence). The CDR3 spells CASSLTRDTERLVYTF. As DNA, the CDR3 is TGTGCCAGCAGTTTAACTCGGGACACGGAACGGCTGGTCTACACCTTC.

CDR3 in amino acids: CASDPGWGEPYEQYF. The CDR3 bases are TGTGCCAGCGACCCCGGCTGGGGGGAACCCTACGAGCAGTACTTC. The V and J genes are TRBV2 and TRBJ2-7; a possible D gene is TRBD2 (6 bases). Germline V gene data show CDR1 as SNHLY and CDR2 as FYNNEI. Trimming shortened V by 8 bases and J by 2 bases, and 19 bases separated the two germline ends. The CDR3 is made up of 15 amino acids.

This clone was counted once. The V and J genes are TRBV6-5 and TRBJ2-7; 10 bases fit TRBD1. With V trimmed by 6 bases and J by 7 bases, 12 bases remained unmatched. The CDR3 sequence is 15 residues long. Germline V lookup: CDR1 MNHEY, CDR2 SVGAGI. CDR3 DNA: TGTGCCAGCAGGTACCTTCGACAGGGGGCAGGAGAGCAGTACTTC. This sequence encodes CASRYLRQGAGEQYF.

CDR3 loop: CASSGRYEQYF. The CDR3 bases are TGTGCCAGCAGCGGGCGCTACGAGCAGTACTTC. This chain connects TRBV14 to TRBJ2-7, with D hard to call. CDR3 length equals 11 residues. Germline V gene lookup returns CDR1 SGHDN and CDR2 FVKESK. V lost 5 bases to trimming and J lost 3 bases, with 5 bases between them.

This clone was seen only a few times. The chain links TRBV28 to TRBJ2-7, with 8 bases that match TRBD1. The ends lost 3 bases at V and 5 bases at J; junction bases unmatched: 3. The CDR3 consists of 13 residues. The V gene's germline CDR1 is MDHEN and CDR2 SYDVKM. The DNA of the CDR3 is TGTGCCAGCAGTTTGGACAGGGTACACGAGCAGTACTTC. It codes for CASSLDRVHEQYF. The entire variable domain, with the rest obtained from reference TRBV28 and TRBJ2-7, is as follows: DVKVTQSSRYLVKRTGEKVFLECVQDMDHENMFWYRQDPGLGLRLIYFSYDVKMKEKGDIPEGYSVSREKKERFSLILESASTNQTSMYLCASSLDRVHEQYFGPGTRLTVT.

J is TRBJ2-1 and V is TRBV13; 12 bases align to TRBD2. This CDR3 is built from 15 residues. Unmatched junction bases numbered 8, after V lost 5 bases and J lost 9 bases. CDR1 is PRHDT, CDR2 FYEKMQ, per germline (reference sequence). The CDR3 sequence is CASSGRLAGEIEQFF. The CDR3 DNA sequence: TGTGCCAGCAGCGGACGACTAGCGGGAGAGATTGAGCAGTTCTTC. The full variable domain, rest sourced from reference TRBV13 and TRBJ2-1, is AAGVIQSPRHLIKEKRETATLKCYPIPRHDTVYWYQQGPGQDPQFLISFYEKMQSDKGSIPDRFSAQQFSDYHSELNMSSLELGDSALYFCASSGRLAGEIEQFFGPGTRLTVL.

The V gene is TRBV25-1, the J gene TRBJ2-7; D is possibly TRBD2 (6 bases). Germline CDR1 and CDR2: MGHDK and SYGVNS. The CDR3 spans 15 residues. V was cut by 2 bases and J by 0 bases, with 11 bases left in between. For the CDR3, the DNA is TGTGCCAGCAGTGAAGGGGGGAGCTCCTCCTACGAGCAGTACTTC. It translates to CASSEGGSSSYEQYF.

The chain recombines TRBV5-1 with TRBJ2-5; the D is unclear. The end of the DNA aligns better with TRBJ2-7, so the J call may be wrong. The CDR3 totals 14 residues. Germline V gene data show CDR1 as SGHRS and CDR2 as YFSETQ. CDR3 sequence (DNA): TGCGCCAGCAGCTTGGCCCAGGCTCGCTACGAGCAGTACTTC. Amino acids: CASSLAQARYEQYF.